Below are 20 T cell receptor beta chains sequenced from a single sample in a study of shared clonotypes between healthy human individuals. The assay was immunoSEQ multiplex PCR, and TCRdb's table has in-frame clones only and misses some. The table has about 510,000 clones, 70% to 80% seen once. What was sequenced was PBMCs. These receptors all stem from a woman aged 35 to 49 in good health. Some clones in this sample may be carry-over from other donors' samples.

The rearrangement links TRBV2 to TRBJ2-3, with 8 bases identical to TRBD1. In germline, CDR1 is SNHLY, CDR2 FYNNEI. This CDR3 has 16 residues. The junction had 12 bases not matched to a gene; V was cut back by 6 bases and J by 4 bases. As DNA, the CDR3 is TGTGCCAGCAGAAATAGACAGGGGTTGAGGGCAGATACGCAGTATTTT. Amino acid sequence: CASRNRQGLRADTQYF.

This clone was observed a handful of times. The chain has TRBV4-1 and TRBJ2-3; TRBD2 matches at 7 bases. With 0 bases clipped from V and 4 bases from J, the junction kept 7 bases outside the gene matches. The germline CDR1 and CDR2 sequences are MGHRA and YSYEKL. The CDR3 runs to 16 residues. CDR3 protein: CASSQEAGGLADTQYF. The CDR3 bases are TGCGCCAGCAGCCAAGAAGCCGGGGGGTTGGCAGATACGCAGTATTTT.

The chain has TRBV5-1 and TRBJ1-1, with TRBD1 as a possible D gene (6 bases). Germline CDR1 SGHRS, CDR2 YFSETQ. V was shortened by 6 bases and J by 1 base, with 13 bases between the two germline ends. This CDR3 contains 14 residues. The CDR3 DNA sequence: TGCGCCAGCAAGGGAGAGGGGGGGAACACTGAAGCTTTCTTT. It specifies CASKGEGGNTEAFF.

The table lists this clone with a few counts. The chain recombines TRBV9 with TRBJ1-5; D unresolved. CDR1 is SGDLS and CDR2 is YYNGEE in the germline V gene. V lost 3 bases and J lost 5, with 15 bases in between. This CDR3 has 15 amino acids. The CDR3 DNA follows: TGTGCCAGCAGCGGGGCTGGACTATCAGATCAGCCCCAGCATTTT. This translates into CASSGAGLSDQPQHF.

The chain has TRBV7-3 and TRBJ2-3; maybe TRBD2 (5 bases). CDR1 is SGHTA, CDR2 FQGTGA, per germline. The CDR3 spans 14 residues. V lost 5 bases, J lost 0 bases, and 9 bases lay in between. CDR3 amino acids: CASSPAGSTDTQYF. In DNA form, the CDR3 reads TGTGCCAGCAGCCCGGCGGGTAGCACAGATACGCAGTATTTT.

This rearrangement joins TRBV28 to TRBJ2-1, with TRBD1 identical over 8 bases. Germline CDR1 MDHEN, CDR2 SYDVKM. The junction had 9 bases not matched to a gene; V was cut back by 5 bases and J by 12 bases. The CDR3 extends over 13 amino acids. The CDR3: CASSQLLTGAQFF. CDR3 DNA sequence: TGTGCCAGCAGTCAACTATTGACAGGGGCGCAGTTCTTC.

This chain joins TRBV6-5 and TRBJ2-1; D is perhaps TRBD2 (7 bases). The V gene's germline CDR1 is MNHEY and CDR2 SVGAGI. Trimming took off 6 bases at V and 3 bases at J, with 15 bases between the two ends. The CDR3 extends over 15 amino acids. The CDR3 sequence is CASSLTGGSYNEQFF. CDR3 in DNA: TGTGCCAGCAGCCTTACGGGGGGCAGCTACAATGAGCAGTTCTTC.

The chain links TRBV5-1 to TRBJ2-7, with D perhaps matching TRBD1 (6 bases). Between the trimmed V and J ends, which lost 0 bases and 4 bases, there was a span of 17 bases. This CDR3 has 16 residues. Germline lookup yields CDR1 SGHRS and CDR2 YFSETQ. CDR3 loop: CASSLDAPTRGYEQYF. The CDR3 DNA sequence: TGCGCCAGCAGCTTGGACGCGCCCACCAGGGGATACGAGCAGTACTTC.

The genes are TRBV9 and TRBJ1-4, with TRBD1 identical over 12 bases. Germline CDR1 and CDR2: SGDLS and YYNGEE. This CDR3 has 15 residues. V dropped 4 bases and J dropped 8; count of bases not matched to a gene: 6. CDR3 in DNA: TGTGCCAGCAGCCCGGCCGGGACAGGGGGCGAAAAACTGTTTTTT. Translated: CASSPAGTGGEKLFF. The complete variable domain, with remaining parts taken from reference TRBV9 and TRBJ1-4, reads DSGVTQTPKHLITATGQRVTLRCSPRSGDLSVYWYQQSLDQGLQFLIQYYNGEERAKGNILERFSAQQFPDLHSELNLSSLELGDSALYFCASSPAGTGGEKLFFGSGTQLSVL.

The rearrangement uses TRBV5-6 and TRBJ2-5, with D possibly called TRBD1 or TRBD2 (5 bases each). V gave up 4 bases and J gave up 2 bases, with 12 bases separating them. Germline V lookup: CDR1 SGHDT, CDR2 YYEEEE. The CDR3 covers 14 residues. CDR3: CASSQGVFQETQYF. CDR3 in DNA: TGTGCCAGCAGCCAGGGAGTGTTTCAAGAGACCCAGTACTTC.

This chain uses TRBV6-5 with TRBJ2-5; 10 positions agree with TRBD2. TRBJ2-7 matches the DNA end more closely, so the J call is doubtful. This CDR3 has 14 amino acids. Germline CDR1 MNHEY, CDR2 SVGAGI. CDR3 nucleotide sequence: TGTGCCAGCAGCCCTAGCGGGAGTACCTACGAGCAGTACTTC. It yields the protein CASSPSGSTYEQYF.

V gene TRBV2 combines with J gene TRBJ1-2; no firm D call. Per the germline V gene, CDR1 is SNHLY and CDR2 is FYNNEI. The V end lost 4 bases, the J end lost 4 bases, and 10 bases lay between the germline ends. The CDR3 runs 13 residues. The CDR3 region has the DNA TGTGCCAGCAGTGCTGGAGTCACCTATGGCTACACCTTC. It translates to CASSAGVTYGYTF.

The V and J genes are TRBV5-4 and TRBJ2-2, with 8 bases fitting TRBD1. This CDR3 has 16 amino acids. Unmatched junction bases numbered 7, after V lost 4 bases and J lost 2 bases. Germline CDR1 and CDR2: SGHNT and YYREEE (reference sequence). The CDR3 is CASSTKGQGNTGELFF. In DNA, the CDR3 is TGTGCCAGCAGCACTAAAGGACAGGGAAACACCGGGGAGCTGTTTTTT.

This rearrangement joins TRBV5-4 to TRBJ2-1; 7 positions match TRBD2. J was trimmed by 2 bases and V by 3 bases; bases with no gene match: 5. This CDR3 is 15 amino acids long. CDR1 is SGHNT, CDR2 YYREEE, per germline (reference sequence). CDR3 nucleotide sequence: TGTGCCAGCAGCTCAAGCGGGACGGCCTACAATGAGCAGTTCTTC. This translates into CASSSSGTAYNEQFF. The variable domain in full, completed from reference TRBV5-4 and TRBJ2-1, reads ETGVTQSPTHLIKTRGQQVTLRCSSQSGHNTVSWYQQALGQGPQFIFQYYREEENGRGNFPPRFSGLQFPNYSSELNVNALELDDSALYLCASSSSGTAYNEQFFGPGTRLTVL.

The chain employs TRBV5-1 and TRBJ2-2, with 11 positions matching TRBD2. V gave up 2 bases and J gave up 4 bases; unmatched junction bases: 7. The germline V gene has CDR1 SGHRS and CDR2 YFSETQ. The CDR3 is made up of 17 amino acids. CDR3 sequence reads: CASSFRTSGYPTGELFF. The CDR3 DNA reads TGCGCCAGCAGCTTTAGGACTAGCGGGTACCCCACCGGGGAGCTGTTTTTT.

The genes are TRBV30 and TRBJ2-3; D not certain. Trimming took off 4 bases at V and 1 base at J, with 3 bases between the two ends. CDR3 length: 11 residues. Germline loops: CDR1 GTSNPN, CDR2 SVGIG (reference sequence). CDR3 sequence (DNA): TGTGCCTGGATCCGCACAGATACGCAGTATTTT. This gives the protein CAWIRTDTQYF.

The chain is built from TRBV5-1 and TRBJ2-7; D unresolved. V was pared by 2 bases and J by 0 bases, with 9 bases between. Germline loops: CDR1 SGHRS, CDR2 YFSETQ. The CDR3 loop spans 14 amino acids. The CDR3 reads CASSFADRSYEQYF. The CDR3 DNA is TGCGCCAGCAGCTTCGCAGACCGCTCCTACGAGCAGTACTTC.

CDR3 coding DNA: TGTGCCAGCAGCTTTGAAGGGACAGTGGGCATAGGGGAGCAGTTCTTC. It encodes CASSFEGTVGIGEQFF. The gene calls are TRBV5-6 and TRBJ2-1, with 7 bases fitting TRBD1. CDR1 SGHDT and CDR2 YYEEEE come from the germline V gene. After removal of 2 bases from V and 10 bases from J, the junction contained 15 bases not matched to a gene. The CDR3 contains 16 residues.

The chain recombines TRBV6-5 with TRBJ1-1, with a tentative D call TRBD1 (6 bases). Germline CDR1 MNHEY, CDR2 SVGAGI. The CDR3 totals 13 residues. Trimming stripped 8 bases from V and 1 base from J, with 11 bases between. CDR3 DNA: TGTGCCAGCTCCCGGACAGCGAACACTGAAGCTTTCTTT. It encodes CASSRTANTEAFF.

The V call is TRBV6-1, the J call TRBJ2-5; possibly TRBD2 for D (6 bases). CDR3 length equals 12 residues. The V gene lost 2 bases and the J gene lost 5 bases, with 6 bases spanning the gap. Germline lookup yields CDR1 MNHNS and CDR2 SASEGT. CDR3 nucleotide sequence: TGTGCCAGCAGTGAACGGGGGGAGACCCAGTACTTC. Translating it yields CASSERGETQYF.